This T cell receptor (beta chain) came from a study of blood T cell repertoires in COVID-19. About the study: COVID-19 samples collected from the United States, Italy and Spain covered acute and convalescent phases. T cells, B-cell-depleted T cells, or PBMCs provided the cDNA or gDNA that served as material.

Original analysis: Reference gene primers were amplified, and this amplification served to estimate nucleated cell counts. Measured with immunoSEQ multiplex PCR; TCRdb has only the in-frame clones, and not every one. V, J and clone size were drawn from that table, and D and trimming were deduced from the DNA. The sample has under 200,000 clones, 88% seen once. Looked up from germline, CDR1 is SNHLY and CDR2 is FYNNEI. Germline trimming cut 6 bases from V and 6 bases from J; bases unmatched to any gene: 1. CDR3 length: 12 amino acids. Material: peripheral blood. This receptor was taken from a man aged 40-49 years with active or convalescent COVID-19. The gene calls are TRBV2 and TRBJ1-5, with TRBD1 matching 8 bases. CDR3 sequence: CASRTGGQPQHF. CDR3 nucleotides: TGTGCCAGCAGAACAGGGGGTCAGCCCCAGCATTTT.